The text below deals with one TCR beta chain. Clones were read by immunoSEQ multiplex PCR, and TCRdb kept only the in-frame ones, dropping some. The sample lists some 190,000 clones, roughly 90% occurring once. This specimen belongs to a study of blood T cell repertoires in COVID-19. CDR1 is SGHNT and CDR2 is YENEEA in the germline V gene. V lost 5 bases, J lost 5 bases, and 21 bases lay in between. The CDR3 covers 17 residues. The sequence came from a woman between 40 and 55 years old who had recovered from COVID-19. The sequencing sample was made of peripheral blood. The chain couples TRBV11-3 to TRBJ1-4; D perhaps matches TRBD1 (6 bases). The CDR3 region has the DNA TGTGCCAGCAGCCCGAGGGTCCCACAGGGCCAAAATGAAAAACTGTTTTTT. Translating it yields CASSPRVPQGQNEKLFF.